These T cell receptor beta chains were read from a single sample in a study of T cells in localized non-small cell lung cancer. Assay: immunoSEQ multiplex PCR; the TCRdb copy retains only in-frame clones and omits some. The table lists 20,000 to 25,000 clones, less than 90% of them singletons. The sample consisted of PBMCs, taken before any cancer treatment. The origin of the receptors is a man aged 40 to 69 with stage II squamous cell lung carcinoma. Both conserved end residues are part of each CDR3. The order of the fields is clone size, V gene, J gene, D gene, CDR3 protein, CDR3 DNA. The D gene is left open where the match is weak. Clone size is not always given. Where it is, it says once, few, many or a class for expanded clones.

abundance: NA; v_gene: TRBV28; j_gene: TRBJ1-3; d_gene: NA; CDR3aa: CASSRVQPYSGNTIYF; CDR3nt: TGTGCCAGCAGTAGAGTCCAGCCTTACTCTGGAAACACCATATATTTT
abundance: NA; v_gene: TRBV5-5; j_gene: TRBJ1-5; d_gene: TRBD1; CDR3aa: CASSLDGTGGGQPQHF; CDR3nt: TGTGCCAGCAGCTTGGATGGGACAGGGGGCGGACAGCCCCAGCATTTT
abundance: NA; v_gene: TRBV5-6; j_gene: TRBJ1-2; d_gene: NA; CDR3aa: CASSALQGFGYGYTF; CDR3nt: TGTGCCAGCAGCGCCTTGCAGGGGTTCGGCTATGGCTACACCTTC
abundance: NA; v_gene: TRBV4-1; j_gene: TRBJ2-2; d_gene: NA; CDR3aa: CASSQRQNTGELFF; CDR3nt: TGCGCCAGCAGCCAGAGACAGAACACCGGGGAGCTGTTTTTT
abundance: NA; v_gene: TRBV11-2; j_gene: TRBJ1-4; d_gene: NA; CDR3aa: CASSLGGREKLFF; CDR3nt: TGTGCCAGCAGCTTAGGGGGGAGGGAAAAACTGTTTTTT
abundance: few; v_gene: TRBV10-2; j_gene: TRBJ2-6; d_gene: NA; CDR3aa: CASSERYSGANVLTF; CDR3nt: TGCGCCAGCAGTGAACGGTACTCTGGGGCCAACGTCCTGACTTTC
abundance: NA; v_gene: TRBV2; j_gene: TRBJ2-3; d_gene: NA; CDR3aa: CASSVTHTDTQYF; CDR3nt: TGTGCCAGCAGCGTCACTCACACAGATACGCAGTATTTT
abundance: NA; v_gene: TRBV7-2; j_gene: TRBJ1-1; d_gene: NA; CDR3aa: CASSLVTGPNTEAFF; CDR3nt: TGTGCCAGCAGCTTAGTCACGGGTCCGAACACTGAAGCTTTCTTT
abundance: NA; v_gene: TRBV27; j_gene: TRBJ1-6; d_gene: NA; CDR3aa: CASSSQYRLNNSPLHF; CDR3nt: TGTGCCAGCAGTTCGCAATACAGGCTTAATAATTCACCCCTCCACTTT
abundance: NA; v_gene: TRBV7-9; j_gene: TRBJ2-2; d_gene: TRBD1; CDR3aa: CASSLPRQGATNTGELFF; CDR3nt: TGTGCCAGCAGCTTACCCCGACAGGGGGCGACGAACACCGGGGAGCTGTTTTTT
abundance: NA; v_gene: TRBV6-5; j_gene: TRBJ1-5; d_gene: NA; CDR3aa: CASSYAGISNQPQHF; CDR3nt: TGTGCCAGCAGTTACGCGGGGATTAGCAATCAGCCCCAGCATTTT
abundance: few; v_gene: TRBV2; j_gene: TRBJ2-7; d_gene: NA; CDR3aa: CASSRRSDSYEQYF; CDR3nt: TGTGCCAGCAGTCGGCGTTCCGACAGCTACGAGCAGTACTTC
abundance: NA; v_gene: TRBV27; j_gene: TRBJ1-5; d_gene: NA; CDR3aa: CASRSAGQPQHF; CDR3nt: TGTGCCAGCAGATCGGCGGGTCAGCCCCAGCATTTT
abundance: NA; v_gene: TRBV21-1; j_gene: TRBJ2-6; d_gene: NA; CDR3aa: CASSIGVSGANVLTF; CDR3nt: TGTGCCAGCAGCATCGGGGTCTCTGGGGCCAACGTCCTGACTTTC
abundance: once; v_gene: TRBV28; j_gene: TRBJ2-1; d_gene: NA; CDR3aa: CASGWGTYNEQFF; CDR3nt: TGTGCCAGCGGGTGGGGAACCTACAATGAGCAGTTCTTC
abundance: NA; v_gene: TRBV5-1; j_gene: TRBJ2-1; d_gene: TRBD1; CDR3aa: CASSPTGGRYNEQFF; CDR3nt: TGCGCCAGCAGCCCAACAGGGGGGCGCTACAATGAGCAGTTCTTC
abundance: NA; v_gene: TRBV2; j_gene: TRBJ2-7; d_gene: NA; CDR3aa: CASTREDLSGEQYF; CDR3nt: TGTGCCAGCACCCGAGAAGACCTTTCGGGCGAGCAGTACTTC
abundance: NA; v_gene: TRBV27; j_gene: TRBJ1-2; d_gene: NA; CDR3aa: CASSPKLHRKYGYTF; CDR3nt: TGTGCCAGCAGTCCTAAACTCCACAGAAAATATGGCTACACCTTC
abundance: NA; v_gene: TRBV30; j_gene: TRBJ1-2; d_gene: NA; CDR3aa: CAWSRTDNYGYTF; CDR3nt: TGTGCCTGGAGCAGGACAGATAACTATGGCTACACCTTC
abundance: NA; v_gene: TRBV11-2; j_gene: TRBJ2-4; d_gene: NA; CDR3aa: CASSSAIGVIQYF; CDR3nt: TGTGCCAGCAGCTCGGCCATCGGGGTCATTCAGTACTTC
abundance: few; v_gene: TRBV6-1; j_gene: TRBJ1-1; d_gene: NA; CDR3aa: CASSEDGGAGNTEAFF; CDR3nt: TGTGCCAGCAGTGAAGACGGGGGAGCGGGAAACACTGAAGCTTTCTTT
abundance: NA; v_gene: TRBV5-6; j_gene: TRBJ2-3; d_gene: TRBD2; CDR3aa: CASSLPGLAGSTDTQYF; CDR3nt: TGTGCCAGCAGCCTTCCCGGACTAGCGGGGAGCACAGATACGCAGTATTTT
abundance: NA; v_gene: TRBV10-1; j_gene: TRBJ2-2; d_gene: NA; CDR3aa: CASSDSSRFTGELFF; CDR3nt: TGCGCCAGCAGTGATAGCAGTCGCTTCACCGGGGAGCTGTTTTTT
abundance: NA; v_gene: TRBV4-1; j_gene: TRBJ2-4; d_gene: NA; CDR3aa: CASSQEGTMDIQYF; CDR3nt: TGCGCCAGCAGCCAAGAAGGGACAATGGACATTCAGTACTTC
abundance: NA; v_gene: TRBV27; j_gene: TRBJ1-4; d_gene: TRBD1; CDR3aa: CASSKDRAIGELFF; CDR3nt: TGTGCCAGCAGCAAGGACAGGGCCATTGGGGAACTGTTTTTT
abundance: NA; v_gene: TRBV4-2; j_gene: TRBJ2-7; d_gene: TRBD2; CDR3aa: CASSQGLADSYEQYF; CDR3nt: TGTGCCAGCAGCCAGGGCCTAGCGGACTCCTACGAGCAGTACTTC
abundance: NA; v_gene: TRBV5-1; j_gene: TRBJ1-1; d_gene: NA; CDR3aa: CASRGDGEAFF; CDR3nt: TGCGCCAGCAGGGGGGACGGCGAAGCTTTCTTT
abundance: few; v_gene: TRBV6-5; j_gene: TRBJ2-7; d_gene: NA; CDR3aa: CASSYSGGTGEQYF; CDR3nt: TGTGCCAGCAGTTACTCAGGGGGAACGGGCGAGCAGTACTTC
abundance: NA; v_gene: TRBV7-2; j_gene: TRBJ2-4; d_gene: TRBD2; CDR3aa: CASSLTGTSGGAAKNIQYF; CDR3nt: TGTGCCAGCAGCTTGACCGGGACTAGCGGGGGGGCGGCCAAAAACATTCAGTACTTC
abundance: NA; v_gene: TRBV7-9; j_gene: TRBJ2-2; d_gene: NA; CDR3aa: CASSLMADGELFF; CDR3nt: TGTGCCAGCAGCTTGATGGCGGACGGGGAGCTGTTTTTT
abundance: NA; v_gene: TRBV27; j_gene: TRBJ1-5; d_gene: NA; CDR3aa: CASSDPLGPQHF; CDR3nt: TGTGCCAGCAGCGATCCGTTGGGACCCCAGCATTTT
abundance: NA; v_gene: TRBV11-2; j_gene: TRBJ2-7; d_gene: TRBD1; CDR3aa: CASSPQGIGFYEQYF; CDR3nt: TGTGCCAGCAGCCCACAGGGGATAGGCTTCTACGAGCAGTACTTC
abundance: NA; v_gene: TRBV5-4; j_gene: TRBJ1-1; d_gene: TRBD1; CDR3aa: CASRIQGAGAFF; CDR3nt: TGTGCCAGCAGGATACAGGGGGCAGGAGCTTTCTTT
abundance: NA; v_gene: TRBV11-1; j_gene: TRBJ2-7; d_gene: NA; CDR3aa: CASSLGYGRAYEQYF; CDR3nt: TGTGCCAGCAGCTTAGGATACGGGAGAGCCTACGAGCAGTACTTC
abundance: NA; v_gene: TRBV10-1; j_gene: TRBJ2-2; d_gene: TRBD1; CDR3aa: CASSGTGGTGELFF; CDR3nt: TGCGCCAGCAGTGGGACAGGGGGAACCGGGGAGCTGTTTTTT
abundance: NA; v_gene: TRBV7-8; j_gene: TRBJ2-7; d_gene: TRBD1; CDR3aa: CASSPRQGFTEQYF; CDR3nt: TGTGCCAGCAGCCCCAGACAGGGATTTACCGAGCAGTACTTC
abundance: NA; v_gene: TRBV11-2; j_gene: TRBJ1-2; d_gene: NA; CDR3aa: CASSLGPLYGYTF; CDR3nt: TGTGCCAGCAGCTTAGGCCCGCTCTATGGCTACACCTTC
abundance: once; v_gene: TRBV2; j_gene: TRBJ1-2; d_gene: NA; CDR3aa: CASSGDRAGYTF; CDR3nt: TGTGCCAGCAGTGGCGACAGAGCTGGCTACACCTTC
abundance: NA; v_gene: TRBV18; j_gene: TRBJ1-3; d_gene: TRBD1; CDR3aa: CASSPSQGSSGNTIYF; CDR3nt: TGTGCCAGCTCACCATCACAGGGGAGCTCTGGAAACACCATATATTTT
abundance: NA; v_gene: TRBV2; j_gene: TRBJ1-1; d_gene: NA; CDR3aa: CASTPLLGNTEAFF; CDR3nt: TGTGCCAGCACCCCCCTACTAGGAAACACTGAAGCTTTCTTT
abundance: NA; v_gene: TRBV27; j_gene: TRBJ1-2; d_gene: NA; CDR3aa: CASSLAPLYGYTF; CDR3nt: TGTGCCAGCAGTTTAGCACCGCTCTATGGCTACACCTTC
abundance: once; v_gene: TRBV4-1; j_gene: TRBJ1-1; d_gene: NA; CDR3aa: CASSSRQDQAFF; CDR3nt: TGCGCCAGCAGCTCCCGACAGGATCAAGCTTTCTTT